Listed here are 30 T cell receptor beta chains from one sample, sequenced in a study of Graves' ophthalmopathy and Graves' hyperthyroidism. RNA transcripts served as template for amplifying TCR beta CDR3 sequences. The first-round RT-PCR employed HTBI primers together with the Qiagen OneStep RT-PCR kit. A multiplex PCR was then performed as the second round. TCRdb independently ran MiXCR on the multiplex PCR reads; one entry per CDR3 protein. The sample holds 150,000 to 200,000 distinct CDR3 sequences, 30% to 45% seen once. What was sequenced was peripheral blood. The receptors derive from a woman in her thirties or forties with Graves' ophthalmopathy.

This clonotype appeared many times. The CDR3 is CASSLVGTPVYEQYF. CDR3 DNA: TGCGCCAGCAGCTTGGTTGGGACTCCGGTCTACGAGCAGTACTTC. The genes are TRBV5-1 and TRBJ2-7, with a tentative D call TRBD2 (6 bases). CDR1 SGHRS and CDR2 YFSETQ come from the germline V gene. Trimming shortened V by 0 bases and J by 3 bases, and 13 bases separated the two germline ends. This CDR3 spans 15 amino acids.

This sequence joins TRBV24-1 and TRBJ1-1; D is unclear. Germline CDR1 is KGHDR and CDR2 is SFDVKD. V gave up 0 bases and J gave up 10 bases, with 8 bases separating them. The CDR3 has 12 residues. The CDR3, as DNA: TGTGCCACCAGTGATTTGCTAGATCGAGCTTTCTTT. Its translation is CATSDLLDRAFF.

In its sample, this clonotype was seen many times. The chain uses TRBV3-1 and TRBJ1-6, with D possibly being TRBD1 (5 bases). This CDR3 spans 16 amino acids. The V gene lost 4 bases and the J gene lost 4 bases, with 14 bases spanning the gap. Germline V gives CDR1 LGHDT, CDR2 YNNKEL (reference sequence). The CDR3 nucleotides are TGTGCCAGCAGCCTATCGACAGCCCGATATAATTCACCCCTCCACTTT. This encodes CASSLSTARYNSPLHF.

In its sample, this clonotype was seen many times. This rearrangement joins TRBV6-5 to TRBJ2-2, with 9 bases identical to TRBD1. The CDR3 length is 17 residues. Germline V CDR1 and CDR2: MNHEY, SVGAGI. V shed 0 bases, J shed 4 bases, and the junction held 6 bases outside the gene matches. CDR3 in DNA: TGTGCCAGCAGTTACTCCCACAGGGGGCAAGGCACCGGGGAGCTGTTTTTT. As protein: CASSYSHRGQGTGELFF.

There are many counts of this clonotype. This chain connects TRBV28 to TRBJ2-7; no clear D. V was pared by 11 bases and J by 9 bases, with 23 bases between. The CDR3 has 13 residues. Germline CDR1 reads MDHEN; CDR2 reads SYDVKM. CDR3 bases: TGTGCCTCCACTGGCGACACGAGTTTAGGGCAGTACTTC. It is translated as CASTGDTSLGQYF.

This clonotype was counted ten times or more. The chain links TRBV7-9 to TRBJ1-2, with TRBD1 identical over 7 bases. V dropped 5 bases and J dropped 0; count of bases not matched to a gene: 6. The CDR3 runs 15 residues. From germline, CDR1 is SEHNR and CDR2 FQNEAQ (reference sequence). The CDR3 loop reads CASSPQDRTNYGYTF. CDR3 coding DNA: TGTGCCAGCAGCCCTCAGGACAGGACTAACTATGGCTACACCTTC.

Ten or more counts support this clonotype. This chain connects TRBV19 to TRBJ2-7; 7 bases are shared with TRBD1. Germline CDR1 is LNHDA and CDR2 is SQIVND (reference sequence). CDR3 length: 15 residues. V gave up 1 base and J gave up 0 bases; unmatched junction bases: 3. This CDR3 reads CASSIGTGDSYEQYF. The CDR3 DNA is TGTGCCAGTAGTATAGGGACAGGTGACTCCTACGAGCAGTACTTC.

This clonotype was detected many times. The chain has TRBV6-5 and TRBJ1-6, with TRBD1 matching 7 bases. The V segment lost 6 bases and the J segment 5 bases; nucleotides outside the gene matches: 4. CDR1 is MNHEY, CDR2 SVGAGI, per germline. The CDR3 runs to 14 residues. CDR3 in DNA: TGTGCCAGCAGCGTGGACAGGAATAATTCACCCCTCCACTTT. Translation: CASSVDRNNSPLHF.

The chain carries TRBV6-2 or TRBV6-3 and TRBJ2-7, with D possibly being TRBD1 (5 bases). CDR3 length: 13 residues. Germline assignment: CDR1 MNHEY and CDR2 SVGEGT. Trimming shortened V by 6 bases and J by 3 bases, and 12 bases separated the two germline ends. Here the CDR3 reads CASSPIRVYEQYF. CDR3 in DNA: TGTGCCAGCAGCCCGATCAGGGTCTACGAGCAGTACTTC.

The chain recombines TRBV11-2 with TRBJ1-1, with D perhaps TRBD1 (5 bases). Germline V gene data show CDR1 as SGHAT and CDR2 as FQNNGV. The CDR3 sequence is 14 residues long. Deletions cut 2 bases from V and 1 base from J, with 8 bases between. The CDR3 reads CASSLIRANTEAFF. CDR3 DNA: TGTGCCAGCAGCTTAATCAGGGCGAACACTGAAGCTTTCTTT.

The genes are TRBV6-5 and TRBJ1-1, with a tentative D call TRBD1 (5 bases). Germline V gene lookup returns CDR1 MNHEY and CDR2 SVGAGI. Between the trimmed V and J ends, which lost 2 bases and 2 bases, there was a span of 12 bases. The CDR3 loop spans 15 amino acids. The CDR3 nucleotides read TGTGCCAGCAGTTACGGGGGAACCGATAACACTGAAGCTTTCTTT. This gives the protein CASSYGGTDNTEAFF.

This clonotype came up many times. This chain joins TRBV20-1 and TRBJ2-4; D unresolved. V was clipped by 0 bases and J by 1 base, with 10 bases between them. CDR3 length: 15 amino acids. Germline lookup yields CDR1 DFQATT and CDR2 SNEGSKA (reference sequence). The CDR3 coding sequence is TGCAGTGCTAGAGATCCAGAGTCGGCCAAAAACATTCAGTACTTC. Translated, it gives CSARDPESAKNIQYF.

This clonotype was seen ten or more times. The chain links TRBV4-1 to TRBJ1-6; a possible D gene is TRBD1 (5 bases). The germline CDR1 and CDR2 sequences are MGHRA and YSYEKL. The CDR3 is 15 residues long. V was clipped by 1 base and J by 5 bases, with 9 bases between them. The CDR3 DNA follows: TGCGCCAGCAGCCAAGGGGACCGGAATAATTCACCCCTCCACTTT. Translated, it gives CASSQGDRNNSPLHF.

In its sample, this clonotype was seen many times. The CDR3 DNA is TGTGCCAGCAGCTCATCAACTTACGAGCAGTACTTC. Translating it yields CASSSSTYEQYF. V and J are TRBV6-2 or TRBV6-3 and TRBJ2-7; D is uncertain. CDR3 length: 12 amino acids. The germline CDR1 and CDR2 sequences are MNHEY and SVGEGT. Trimming stripped 6 bases from V and 4 bases from J, with 10 bases between.

This clonotype was recorded at least ten times. The chain recombines TRBV12-3 or TRBV12-4 with TRBJ1-5; TRBD1 might be the D (6 bases). The length of the CDR3 is 15 residues. V dropped 7 bases and J dropped 3 bases, with 16 bases sitting between them. CDR3 loop: CASMFNRADNQPQHF. CDR3 in DNA: TGTGCCAGCATGTTTAACAGGGCGGACAATCAGCCCCAGCATTTT.

This clonotype appeared many times. V usage is TRBV30 and J usage is TRBJ1-2; D remains ambiguous. V dropped 0 bases and J dropped 4 bases, with 9 bases sitting between them. Per germline, CDR1 GTSNPN and CDR2 SVGIG (reference sequence). This CDR3 region has 13 residues. The CDR3 DNA reads TGTGCCTGGAGTGTAAACCGAGTCTATGGCTACACCTTC. It codes for CAWSVNRVYGYTF.

This clonotype was observed many times. This chain uses TRBV19 with TRBJ1-1, with a possible D match to TRBD1 (5 bases). CDR3 size: 13 residues. The germline gives CDR1 LNHDA, CDR2 SQIVND (reference sequence). Deletions cut 8 bases from V and 4 bases from J, with 14 bases between. The CDR3 spells CASHQGGGTEAFF. CDR3 in DNA: TGTGCCAGTCACCAGGGCGGGGGCACTGAAGCTTTCTTT.

The rearrangement links TRBV6-2 or TRBV6-3 to TRBJ1-5; 9 positions agree with TRBD1. Germline loops: CDR1 MNHEY, CDR2 SVGEGT. CDR3 length: 14 residues. Losses at the gene ends were 6 bases for V and 6 bases for J; bases not matched to a gene: 6. DNA of the CDR3: TGTGCCAGCAGCTTACAGGGGGCCAGTCAGCCCCAGCATTTT. The encoded protein is CASSLQGASQPQHF.

This clonotype appeared many times. The chain uses TRBV6-5 and TRBJ2-2, with D tentatively TRBD1 (5 bases). V was cut by 0 bases and J by 5 bases, with 16 bases left in between. CDR1 MNHEY and CDR2 SVGAGI come from the germline V gene. CDR3 size: 17 residues. Here the CDR3 DNA reads TGTGCCAGCAGTTACTCGTTCGGCAGGGCAGGGACCGGGGAGCTGTTTTTT. It is translated as CASSYSFGRAGTGELFF.

This chain joins TRBV2 and TRBJ1-1; D is undetermined. The CDR3 spans 13 residues. Germline-derived CDR1 and CDR2 are SNHLY and FYNNEI. V was trimmed by 6 bases and J by 4 bases, leaving 12 bases between them. The CDR3 nucleotides read TGTGCCAGCAGAAGATTGACGTCCACTGAAGCTTTCTTT. Its protein product is CASRRLTSTEAFF.

This rearrangement joins TRBV4-1 to TRBJ2-7; 9 positions match TRBD1. The ends lost 4 bases at V and 3 bases at J; junction bases unmatched: 10. The germline V gene has CDR1 MGHRA and CDR2 YSYEKL. The CDR3 extends over 16 amino acids. The CDR3, as DNA: TGCGCCAGCAGCCCCTGGGGACAGGGCAGTAACTACGAGCAGTACTTC. This translates into CASSPWGQGSNYEQYF.

This clonotype showed up many times. V gene TRBV6-1 combines with J gene TRBJ2-3, with D unclear. In germline, CDR1 is MNHNS, CDR2 SASEGT. This CDR3 has 13 residues. V was shortened by 6 bases and J by 2 bases, with 9 bases between the two germline ends. The CDR3 is CASSAHITDTQYF. The CDR3 DNA follows: TGTGCCAGCAGCGCCCACATCACAGATACGCAGTATTTT.

In this sample, this clonotype turned up many times. The rearrangement joins TRBV29-1 to TRBJ2-5; D remains ambiguous. This CDR3 comprises 15 residues. Germline V CDR1 and CDR2: SQVTM, ANQGSEA. The germline V and J ends were trimmed by 7 bases and 0 bases, with 18 bases remaining between them. The CDR3 region is CSAAPYGDYQETQYF. DNA of the CDR3: TGCAGCGCAGCCCCTTATGGGGATTACCAAGAGACCCAGTACTTC. Variable domain in full (rest from reference TRBV29-1 and TRBJ2-5): SAVISQKPSRDICQRGTSLTIQCQVDSQVTMMFWYRQQPGQSLTLIATANQGSEATYESGFVIDKFPISRPNLTFSTLTVSNMSPEDSSIYLCSAAPYGDYQETQYFGPGTRLLVL.

The chain has TRBV6-5 and TRBJ2-5; 8 positions agree with TRBD1. The CDR3 consists of 16 residues. From germline, CDR1 is MNHEY and CDR2 SVGAGI. Trimming removed 0 bases from V and 6 bases from J; junction bases left unmatched: 9. The CDR3: CASSYSADRAPQTQYF. CDR3 coding DNA: TGTGCCAGCAGTTACTCAGCGGACAGGGCCCCCCAGACCCAGTACTTC.

The rearrangement links TRBV7-2 to TRBJ2-7, with TRBD2 identical over 9 bases. The germline V gene encodes CDR1 SGHTA and CDR2 FQGNSA. The CDR3 totals 14 residues. Trimming at V came to 4 bases and at J to 3 bases, leaving 4 bases not matched to a gene. The CDR3 is CASSSISGSYEQYF. The DNA for the CDR3 is TGTGCCAGCAGCTCCATTAGCGGGAGCTACGAGCAGTACTTC.

The table lists this clonotype with many counts. This chain connects TRBV7-8 to TRBJ2-2; tentatively, D is TRBD1 or TRBD2 (7 bases each). This CDR3 is built from 16 residues. V was cut by 5 bases and J by 1 base, with 14 bases left in between. CDR1 is SGHVS and CDR2 is FQNEAQ in the germline V gene. Here the CDR3 DNA reads TGTGCCAGCAGCCTCCAGGGGGGGGGGAACACCGGGGAGCTGTTTTTT. It yields the protein CASSLQGGGNTGELFF.

Many counts were recorded for this clonotype. The rearrangement joins TRBV28 to TRBJ1-3; D ambiguous. There are 8 residues in the CDR3. Germline V lookup: CDR1 MDHEN, CDR2 SYDVKM. Deletions cut 7 bases from V and 8 bases from J, with 0 bases between. In nucleotides, the CDR3 is TGTGCCAGCAACACCATATATTTT. Translating gives CASNTIYF.

This clonotype was recorded at least ten times. The V gene is TRBV6-5, the J gene TRBJ2-2, with TRBD1 matching 8 bases. The ends lost 2 bases at V and 5 bases at J; junction bases unmatched: 10. Germline CDR1 reads MNHEY; CDR2 reads SVGAGI. The CDR3 length is 17 residues. CDR3 sequence reads: CASSYHPDRARTGELFF. The CDR3 DNA follows: TGTGCCAGCAGTTACCATCCGGACAGGGCGAGGACCGGGGAGCTGTTTTTT.

The chain joins TRBV6-2 or TRBV6-3 to TRBJ2-5; the match to TRBD2 covers 7 bases. The V and J ends lost 5 bases and 7 bases, in that order; junction bases with no gene match: 7. The CDR3 is 13 residues long. Germline CDR1 is MNHEY and CDR2 is SVGEGT. CDR3 DNA: TGTGCCAGCAGTCCCTCCCAGCGGGGGACCCAGTACTTC. The encoded protein is CASSPSQRGTQYF.

This clonotype was counted at least ten times. The chain couples TRBV14 to TRBJ2-5; TRBD2 matches 7 bases. Trimming removed 5 bases from V and 5 bases from J; junction bases left unmatched: 11. The CDR3 extends over 15 amino acids. CDR1 is SGHDN and CDR2 is FVKESK in the germline V gene. The CDR3 nucleotides are TGTGCCAGCAGCGAATTAGGGGCGGGAGAGGAGACCCAGTACTTC. Amino acid sequence: CASSELGAGEETQYF.